These 19 T cell receptor beta chains came from one sample sequenced in a study of blood T cell repertoires in COVID-19. Assay: immunoSEQ multiplex PCR; the TCRdb copy retains only in-frame clones and omits some. The sample shows roughly 120,000 clones, less than 85% of them seen only once. The sequenced sample consisted of peripheral blood. The receptors derive from a man under 40 with acute or convalescent COVID-19.

This clone was seen a single time. The chain uses TRBV5-4 and TRBJ2-1; possible D gene TRBD2, 6 bases. Trimming took 0 bases from V and 8 from J, leaving 18 bases between them. This CDR3 is 16 amino acids long. The germline V gene encodes CDR1 SGHNT and CDR2 YYREEE (reference sequence). The CDR3 protein is CASSLGGGTRPHEQFF. CDR3 in DNA: TGTGCCAGCAGCTTGGGAGGCGGGACCAGACCTCATGAGCAGTTCTTC.

This clone was counted between two and nine times. V usage is TRBV7-3 and J usage is TRBJ2-3, with 7 positions matching TRBD2. Germline V lookup: CDR1 SGHTA, CDR2 FQGTGA. This CDR3 spans 14 amino acids. The trim removed 2 bases at V and 4 bases at J, leaving 3 bases unmatched. CDR3 sequence: CASSLAGAPDTQYF. CDR3 bases: TGTGCCAGCAGCTTAGCGGGAGCCCCAGATACGCAGTATTTT.

The chain employs TRBV6-1 and TRBJ1-3; unclear D gene. Germline V gene sequence: CDR1 MNHNS, CDR2 SASEGT. The CDR3 covers 15 residues. Trimming left V 1 base short and J 0 bases short, with 7 bases between. The CDR3 DNA follows: TGTGCCAGCAGTGAAGGACTGACCTCTGGAAACACCATATATTTT. Translating it yields CASSEGLTSGNTIYF.

The chain combines TRBV27 with TRBJ1-5; 7 positions agree with TRBD1. The germline V gene has CDR1 MNHEY and CDR2 SMNVEV (reference sequence). The CDR3 has 14 residues. J was trimmed by 4 bases and V by 10 bases; bases with no gene match: 10. The CDR3 is CATRDSQLNQPQHF. CDR3 in DNA: TGTGCCACGCGGGACAGCCAGCTAAATCAGCCCCAGCATTTT.

The chain has TRBV19 and TRBJ2-7, with D possibly matching TRBD1 (5 bases). V was shortened by 1 base and J by 2 bases, with 12 bases between the two germline ends. The CDR3 consists of 15 residues. The germline CDR1 and CDR2 sequences are LNHDA and SQIVND (reference sequence). The CDR3 region has the DNA TGTGCCAGTAGTATAGGGCCCGGACACCCCTACGAGCAGTACTTC. Protein product: CASSIGPGHPYEQYF. Filled out from reference TRBV19 and TRBJ2-7, the complete variable domain reads DGGITQSPKYLFRKEGQNVTLSCEQNLNHDAMYWYRQDPGQGLRLIYYSQIVNDFQKGDIAEGYSVSREKKESFPLTVTSAQKNPTAFYLCASSIGPGHPYEQYFGPGTRLTVT.

The CDR3 DNA is TGTGCCAGCAGCTCCTGGGGGGGGACGGATACAGATACGCAGTATTTT. Encoded protein: CASSSWGGTDTDTQYF. The genes are TRBV9 and TRBJ2-3, with 7 positions matching TRBD2. The V segment lost 4 bases and the J segment 3 bases; nucleotides outside the gene matches: 11. Per the germline V gene, CDR1 is SGDLS and CDR2 is YYNGEE. The length of the CDR3 is 16 residues.

The V gene is TRBV19, the J gene TRBJ2-1; TRBD1 aligns across 8 bases. Germline V lookup: CDR1 LNHDA, CDR2 SQIVND (reference sequence). The CDR3 contains 13 residues. V lost 8 bases and J lost 3; bases outside the gene matches: 3. The CDR3 DNA reads as TGTGCCAGTGGACAGGGAGGCTACAATGAGCAGTTCTTC. Its protein is CASGQGGYNEQFF.

The gene calls are TRBV30 and TRBJ2-1; 13 bases fit TRBD2. The junction had 4 bases not matched to a gene; V was cut back by 2 bases and J by 6 bases. Germline V gene data show CDR1 as GTSNPN and CDR2 as SVGIG (reference sequence). The CDR3 runs 15 residues. The CDR3 coding sequence is TGTGCCTGGAGTTTACTAGCGGGGGGGGGCAATGAGCAGTTCTTC. It yields the protein CAWSLLAGGGNEQFF.

This clone showed up just once. The J gene is TRBJ1-5, the V gene TRBV10-3, with TRBD1 identical over 8 bases. V lost 2 bases and J lost 9; bases outside the gene matches: 3. This CDR3 has 13 residues. From germline, CDR1 is ENHRY and CDR2 SYGVKD. CDR3 region: CAISEGTGGPQHF. CDR3 in DNA: TGTGCCATCAGTGAGGGGACAGGTGGGCCCCAGCATTTT.

The CDR3 protein is CASGLGSWNSPLHF. Written as DNA, the CDR3 is TGTGCTAGTGGTTTGGGGAGTTGGAATTCACCCCTCCACTTT. The gene calls are TRBV12-5 and TRBJ1-6; D unresolved. Trimming took off 1 base at V and 7 bases at J, with 8 bases between the two ends. The CDR3 sequence is 14 residues long. CDR1 LGHNT and CDR2 FRNRAP come from the germline V gene.

V is TRBV7-2 and J is TRBJ1-3; no reliable D call. V lost 0 bases and J lost 4, with 10 bases in between. The germline V gene has CDR1 SGHTA and CDR2 FQGNSA. The CDR3 is 15 amino acids. CDR3 loop: CASSLATRSGNTIYF. The CDR3 DNA is TGTGCCAGCAGCTTAGCAACGCGGTCCGGAAACACCATATATTTT.

The V call is TRBV6-6, the J call TRBJ2-3; weak D call: TRBD2 (5 bases). Germline V gives CDR1 MNHNY, CDR2 SVGAGI (reference sequence). The CDR3 runs to 13 residues. With 6 bases removed from V and 2 bases from J, the gap between germline ends came to 9 bases. The chain's CDR3 is CASSGLHTDTQYF. The CDR3 nucleotides read TGTGCCAGCAGCGGACTCCACACAGATACGCAGTATTTT.

This chain connects TRBV7-9 to TRBJ2-3; TRBD2 agrees at 7 bases. In germline, CDR1 is SEHNR, CDR2 FQNEAQ (reference sequence). This CDR3 has 18 amino acids. After removal of 6 bases from V and 6 bases from J, the junction contained 21 bases not matched to a gene. The CDR3 region is CASSFGRVGRAIWDTQYF. Here the CDR3 DNA reads TGTGCCAGCAGTTTTGGAAGAGTAGGGAGGGCCATATGGGATACGCAGTATTTT.

The chain recombines TRBV4-1 with TRBJ1-6; 8 bases line up with TRBD1. This CDR3 comprises 15 residues. Germline loops: CDR1 MGHRA, CDR2 YSYEKL. V shed 4 bases, J shed 9 bases, and the junction held 8 bases outside the gene matches. The CDR3 reads CASSRGQGVGSPLHF. Written as DNA, the CDR3 is TGCGCCAGCAGCCGAGGACAGGGAGTCGGTTCACCCCTCCACTTT.

The genes are TRBV11-2 and TRBJ1-2; the D gene is possibly TRBD1 (6 bases). The germline V and J ends were trimmed by 5 bases and 7 bases, with 14 bases remaining between them. The CDR3 length is 13 residues. Germline V gene sequence: CDR1 SGHAT, CDR2 FQNNGV. CDR3 in DNA: TGTGCCAGCAGCCCGACAGGACAAGGTGGCTACACCTTC. Protein product: CASSPTGQGGYTF.

This clone was recorded only once. The chain combines TRBV19 with TRBJ1-3; the match to TRBD1 covers 7 bases. This CDR3 region has 13 residues. Germline-derived CDR1 and CDR2 are LNHDA and SQIVND (reference sequence). The trim removed 9 bases at V and 2 bases at J, leaving 4 bases unmatched. In DNA, the CDR3 is TGTGCCAGCAGACAGGGTGCTGGAAACACCATATATTTT. This translates into CASRQGAGNTIYF.

The CDR3 bases are TGTGCCAGCAGCGTAGATAGGGGGGGCGGAGATACGCAGTATTTT. It specifies CASSVDRGGGDTQYF. This rearrangement joins TRBV9 to TRBJ2-3, with a weak D call TRBD2 (7 bases). V was cut by 0 bases and J by 5 bases, with 13 bases left in between. In germline, CDR1 is SGDLS, CDR2 YYNGEE. The CDR3 spans 15 residues.

The rearrangement uses TRBV9 and TRBJ2-2; unclear D gene. CDR1 SGDLS and CDR2 YYNGEE come from the germline V gene. This CDR3 is 12 amino acids long. V was cut by 3 bases and J by 6 bases, with 6 bases left in between. The CDR3 reads CASSAYSGELFF. The CDR3 DNA follows: TGTGCCAGCAGCGCCTATTCCGGGGAGCTGTTTTTT.

The rearrangement uses TRBV6-5 and TRBJ1-2, with TRBD1 identical over 7 bases. Trimming took 6 bases from V and 6 from J; bases not matched to a gene: 4. The germline V gene has CDR1 MNHEY and CDR2 SVGAGI. The CDR3 contains 12 residues. The CDR3 coding sequence is TGTGCCAGCAGATGGGGACAGAATGGCTACACCTTC. It is translated as CASRWGQNGYTF.